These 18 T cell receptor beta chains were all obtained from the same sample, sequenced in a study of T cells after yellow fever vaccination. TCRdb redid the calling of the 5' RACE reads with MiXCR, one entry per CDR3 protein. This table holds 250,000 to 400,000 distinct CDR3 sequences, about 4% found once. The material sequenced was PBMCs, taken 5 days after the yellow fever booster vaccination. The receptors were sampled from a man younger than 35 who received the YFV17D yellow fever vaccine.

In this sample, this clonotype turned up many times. The CDR3, as DNA: TGTGCCAGCAGCTTACAGGGTAGCAATCAGCCCCAGCATTTT. It specifies CASSLQGSNQPQHF. J is TRBJ1-5 and V is TRBV7-9; TRBD1 is a possible D gene (5 bases). The ends were cut back, 2 bases at V and 0 bases at J, with 5 bases in the middle. The length of the CDR3 is 14 residues. Germline loops: CDR1 SEHNR, CDR2 FQNEAQ (reference sequence).

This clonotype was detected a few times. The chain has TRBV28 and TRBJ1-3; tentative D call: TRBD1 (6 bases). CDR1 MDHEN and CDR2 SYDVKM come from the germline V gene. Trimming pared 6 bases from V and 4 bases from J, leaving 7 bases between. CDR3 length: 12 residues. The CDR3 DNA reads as TGTGCCAGCAGGACAGGCGGAAACACCATATATTTT. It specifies CASRTGGNTIYF.

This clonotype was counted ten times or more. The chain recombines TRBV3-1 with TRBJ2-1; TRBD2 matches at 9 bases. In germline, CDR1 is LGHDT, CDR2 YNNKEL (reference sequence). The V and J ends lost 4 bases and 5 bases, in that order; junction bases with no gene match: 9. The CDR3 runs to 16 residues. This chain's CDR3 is CASSPYPLAGNNEQFF. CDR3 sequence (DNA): TGTGCCAGCAGCCCCTATCCCCTAGCGGGAAACAATGAGCAGTTCTTC.

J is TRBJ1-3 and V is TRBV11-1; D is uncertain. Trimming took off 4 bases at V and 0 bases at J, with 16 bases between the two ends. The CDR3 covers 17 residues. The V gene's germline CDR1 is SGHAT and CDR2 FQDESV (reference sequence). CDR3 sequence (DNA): TGTGCCAGCAGCTCCCGGATTCGGACGGACTCTGGAAACACCATATATTTT. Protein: CASSSRIRTDSGNTIYF.

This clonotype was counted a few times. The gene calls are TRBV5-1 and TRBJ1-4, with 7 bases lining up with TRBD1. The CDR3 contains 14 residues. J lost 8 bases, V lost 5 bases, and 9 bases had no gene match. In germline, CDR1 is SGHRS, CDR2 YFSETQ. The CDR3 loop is CASSPGQVQEKLFF. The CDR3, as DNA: TGCGCCAGCAGTCCAGGACAGGTCCAGGAAAAACTGTTTTTT. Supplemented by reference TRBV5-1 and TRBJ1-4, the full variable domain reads KAGVTQTPRYLIKTRGQQVTLSCSPISGHRSVSWYQQTPGQGLQFLFEYFSETQRNKGNFPGRFSGRQFSNSRSEMNVSTLELGDSALYLCASSPGQVQEKLFFGSGTQLSVL.

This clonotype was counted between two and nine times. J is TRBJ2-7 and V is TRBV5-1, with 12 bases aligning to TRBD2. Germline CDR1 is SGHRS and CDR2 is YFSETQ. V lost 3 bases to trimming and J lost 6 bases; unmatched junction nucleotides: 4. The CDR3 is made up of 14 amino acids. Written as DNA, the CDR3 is TGCGCCAGCAGCTCTAGCGGGGGGGCCGGCGAGCAGTACTTC. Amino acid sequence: CASSSSGGAGEQYF.

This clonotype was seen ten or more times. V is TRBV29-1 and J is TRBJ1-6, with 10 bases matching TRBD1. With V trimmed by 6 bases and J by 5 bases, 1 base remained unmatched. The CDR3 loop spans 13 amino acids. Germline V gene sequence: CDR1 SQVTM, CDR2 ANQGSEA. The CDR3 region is CSVGQGDNSPLHF. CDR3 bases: TGCAGCGTCGGACAGGGGGATAATTCACCCCTCCACTTT.

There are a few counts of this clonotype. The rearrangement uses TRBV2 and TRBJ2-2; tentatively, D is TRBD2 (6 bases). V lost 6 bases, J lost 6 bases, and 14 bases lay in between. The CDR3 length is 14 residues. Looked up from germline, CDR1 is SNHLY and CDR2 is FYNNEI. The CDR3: CASSARGEAGELFF. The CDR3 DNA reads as TGTGCCAGCAGCGCCCGCGGGGAAGCCGGGGAGCTGTTTTTT.

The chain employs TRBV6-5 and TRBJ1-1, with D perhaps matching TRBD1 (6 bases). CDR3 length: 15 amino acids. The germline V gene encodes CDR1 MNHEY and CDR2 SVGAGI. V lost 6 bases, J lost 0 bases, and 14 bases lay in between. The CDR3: CASSHGQPMNTEAFF. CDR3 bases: TGTGCCAGCAGCCACGGACAGCCCATGAACACTGAAGCTTTCTTT.

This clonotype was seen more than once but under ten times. The CDR3 here is CASYDTIYTRSELFF. The CDR3 DNA sequence: TGTGCCAGCTATGATACTATTTACACGAGATCGGAGCTGTTTTTT. V gene TRBV2 combines with J gene TRBJ2-2; D remains ambiguous. CDR3 length equals 15 residues. V was clipped by 8 bases and J by 10 bases, with 23 bases between them. Germline V gene sequence: CDR1 SNHLY, CDR2 FYNNEI.

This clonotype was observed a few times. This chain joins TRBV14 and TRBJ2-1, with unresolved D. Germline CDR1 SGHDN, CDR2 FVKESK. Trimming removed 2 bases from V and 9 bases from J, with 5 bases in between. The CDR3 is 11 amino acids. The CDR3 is CASSQLAEQFF. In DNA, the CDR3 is TGTGCCAGCAGCCAACTTGCTGAGCAGTTCTTC.

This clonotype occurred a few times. The CDR3 coding sequence is TGTGCCAGCAGCTTATCGGGGAAGAACAATGAGCAGTTCTTC. It specifies CASSLSGKNNEQFF. V gene TRBV11-2 combines with J gene TRBJ2-1; tentatively, D is TRBD2 (5 bases). The germline V gene has CDR1 SGHAT and CDR2 FQNNGV. CDR3 length: 14 residues. Trimming cost V 2 bases and J 5 bases, with 10 bases left between them.

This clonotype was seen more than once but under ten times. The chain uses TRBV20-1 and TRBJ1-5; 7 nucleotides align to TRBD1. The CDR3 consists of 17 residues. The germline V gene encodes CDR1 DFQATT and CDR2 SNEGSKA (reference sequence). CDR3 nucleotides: TGCAGCCTGACAGGGACTGTTGGGGCAGACAGCAATCAGCCCCAGCATTTT. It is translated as CSLTGTVGADSNQPQHF.

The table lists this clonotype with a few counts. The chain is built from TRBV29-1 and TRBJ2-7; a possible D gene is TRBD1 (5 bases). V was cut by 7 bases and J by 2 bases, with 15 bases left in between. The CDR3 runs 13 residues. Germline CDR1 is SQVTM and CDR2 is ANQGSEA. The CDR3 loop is CSALTPGTYEQYF. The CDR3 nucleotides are TGCAGCGCCCTAACCCCAGGGACCTACGAGCAGTACTTC.

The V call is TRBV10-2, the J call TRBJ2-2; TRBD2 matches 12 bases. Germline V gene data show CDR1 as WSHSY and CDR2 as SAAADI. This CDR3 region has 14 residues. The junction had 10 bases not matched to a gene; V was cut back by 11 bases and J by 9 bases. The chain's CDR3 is CAPPSSGGARELFF. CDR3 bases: TGCGCCCCTCCTTCTAGCGGGGGGGCCCGGGAGCTGTTTTTT.

The CDR3 bases are TGCGCCAGCAGCTTGGGCCCCGGGGGCGCGTATTCACCCCTCCACTTT. Translating gives CASSLGPGGAYSPLHF. This chain links TRBV5-1 with TRBJ1-6, with D possibly matching TRBD1 (6 bases). The CDR3 has 16 amino acids. The germline gives CDR1 SGHRS, CDR2 YFSETQ. V shed 0 bases and J shed 8 bases, with 15 bases lying between them.

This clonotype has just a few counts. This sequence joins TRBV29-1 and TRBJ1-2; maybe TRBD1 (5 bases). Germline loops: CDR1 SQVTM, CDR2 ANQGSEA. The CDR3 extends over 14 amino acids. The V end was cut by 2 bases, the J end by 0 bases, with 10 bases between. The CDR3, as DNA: TGCAGCGTTGAACTGGGGGTGGCTAACTATGGCTACACCTTC. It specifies CSVELGVANYGYTF.

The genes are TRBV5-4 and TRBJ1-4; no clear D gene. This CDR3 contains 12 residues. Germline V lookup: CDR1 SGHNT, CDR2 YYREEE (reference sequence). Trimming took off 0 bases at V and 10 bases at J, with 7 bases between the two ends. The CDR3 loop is CASSLDGRKLFF. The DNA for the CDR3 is TGTGCCAGCAGCTTGGACGGGCGAAAACTGTTTTTT.